Following are 31 T cell receptor beta chains from one sample sequenced in a study of blood T cell repertoires in COVID-19. Clones were read by immunoSEQ multiplex PCR, and TCRdb kept only the in-frame ones, dropping some. The table shows some 110,000 clones, with roughly 80% occurring only once. The sample comprised peripheral blood. These receptors were collected from a man aged 65-85 years with acute or convalescent COVID-19.

This chain connects TRBV7-3 to TRBJ2-3, with a weak D call TRBD1 (6 bases). V was trimmed by 1 base and J by 3 bases, leaving 11 bases between them. The germline V gene has CDR1 SGHTA and CDR2 FQGTGA. This CDR3 is built from 15 residues. The CDR3 nucleotides are TGTGCCAGCAGCTTAAGGCACAGGGAGACAGATACGCAGTATTTT. Its translation is CASSLRHRETDTQYF.

V gene TRBV5-4 combines with J gene TRBJ2-2; perhaps TRBD1 as D (5 bases). CDR1 and CDR2 (germline): SGHNT, YYREEE (reference sequence). V dropped 0 bases and J dropped 6 bases, with 9 bases sitting between them. The CDR3 has 14 residues. The CDR3 nucleotides read TGTGCCAGCAGCTTGGCCCAGGGCGCCGGGGAGCTGTTTTTT. Translated, it gives CASSLAQGAGELFF. The full variable domain, in which reference TRBV5-4 and TRBJ2-2 provide the parts outside the CDR3, is ETGVTQSPTHLIKTRGQQVTLRCSSQSGHNTVSWYQQALGQGPQFIFQYYREEENGRGNFPPRFSGLQFPNYSSELNVNALELDDSALYLCASSLAQGAGELFFGEGSRLTVL.

Here the CDR3 DNA reads TGCGCCAGCAGTGATGGGGGGTACTCTGGGGCCAACGTCCTGACTTTC. Translating gives CASSDGGYSGANVLTF. The rearrangement uses TRBV10-2 and TRBJ2-6, with D possibly being TRBD2 (6 bases). The germline CDR1 and CDR2 sequences are WSHSY and SAAADI. Trimming stripped 3 bases from V and 0 bases from J, with 9 bases between. The CDR3 is made up of 16 amino acids.

CDR3 DNA: TGCGCCAGCAGCTGGGAGACAGGGGAGAACACTGAAGCTTTCTTT. This gives the protein CASSWETGENTEAFF. The V and J genes are TRBV5-1 and TRBJ1-1; 8 bases match TRBD1. After removal of 3 bases from V and 1 base from J, the junction contained 5 bases not matched to a gene. The CDR3 spans 15 residues. Germline lookup yields CDR1 SGHRS and CDR2 YFSETQ.

This clone has only a few counts. The chain recombines TRBV11-2 with TRBJ2-7; D is perhaps TRBD2 (6 bases). CDR1 and CDR2 (germline): SGHAT, FQNNGV. The CDR3 spans 13 residues. With 5 bases removed from V and 6 bases from J, the gap between germline ends came to 14 bases. CDR3 sequence: CASSARDFTEQYF. In nucleotides, the CDR3 is TGTGCCAGCAGCGCCCGGGACTTTACCGAGCAGTACTTC. The complete variable domain, with remaining parts taken from reference TRBV11-2 and TRBJ2-7, reads EAGVAQSPRYKIIEKRQSVAFWCNPISGHATLYWYQQILGQGPKLLIQFQNNGVVDDSQLPKDRFSAERLKGVDSTLKIQPAKLEDSAVYLCASSARDFTEQYFGPGTRLTVT.

The CDR3 loop reads CAWSVQGASGKLFF. The CDR3 DNA reads TGTGCCTGGAGTGTACAAGGGGCTAGCGGAAAACTGTTTTTT. V and J are TRBV30 and TRBJ1-4; tentative D call: TRBD1 (5 bases). The CDR3 runs 14 residues. V gave up 0 bases and J gave up 10 bases, with 15 bases separating them. Germline V CDR1 and CDR2: GTSNPN, SVGIG (reference sequence).

This clone is a singleton in its sample. The V gene is TRBV30, the J gene TRBJ2-1; D ambiguous. The germline V gene encodes CDR1 GTSNPN and CDR2 SVGIG (reference sequence). The CDR3 is made up of 13 amino acids. Trimming took 4 bases from V and 9 from J, leaving 16 bases between them. The CDR3 bases are TGTGCCTGGACCAAGGAGTGGCGGCCTGAGCAGTTCTTC. Amino acid sequence: CAWTKEWRPEQFF.

The V gene is TRBV7-9, the J gene TRBJ2-5, with 7 nucleotides matching TRBD2. J was trimmed by 5 bases and V by 3 bases; bases with no gene match: 3. CDR1 and CDR2 from the germline V gene are SEHNR and FQNEAQ (reference sequence). CDR3 length: 13 amino acids. As DNA, the CDR3 is TGTGCCAGCAGCTTCCATAGCGGGGAGACCCAGTACTTC. This encodes CASSFHSGETQYF.

This clone showed up just a few times. The gene calls are TRBV27 and TRBJ1-2; D is possibly TRBD1 (6 bases). V was clipped by 2 bases and J by 5 bases, with 18 bases between them. The germline V gene encodes CDR1 MNHEY and CDR2 SMNVEV (reference sequence). CDR3 size: 16 residues. The CDR3, as DNA: TGTGCCAGCAGTTTAACTATTGCAGGGGTTCGTTATGGCTACACCTTC. This codes for CASSLTIAGVRYGYTF.

This clone was seen once. The J gene is TRBJ1-5, the V gene TRBV5-5; 7 bases agree with TRBD1. Trimming cost V 1 base and J 2 bases; bases outside gene matches: 0. The CDR3 runs 14 residues. From germline, CDR1 is SGHKS and CDR2 YYEKEE (reference sequence). The CDR3 here is CASSLTGGNQPQHF. The CDR3 DNA reads as TGTGCCAGCAGCTTGACAGGGGGCAATCAGCCCCAGCATTTT.

J is TRBJ2-3 and V is TRBV28, with D uncertain. CDR1 is MDHEN and CDR2 is SYDVKM in the germline V gene. V shed 6 bases and J shed 4 bases, with 11 bases lying between them. This CDR3 region has 13 residues. The CDR3 bases are TGTGCCAGCAGCCCTTCCGGAGCAGATACGCAGTATTTT. Translation: CASSPSGADTQYF.

This chain links TRBV28 with TRBJ1-2, with 7 bases matching TRBD1. CDR3 length: 15 amino acids. The V gene end was trimmed by 4 bases and the J gene end by 8 bases; junction bases not matched to a gene: 13. The germline gives CDR1 MDHEN, CDR2 SYDVKM. DNA of the CDR3: TGTGCCAGCAGTTACGGGACAGCCGGTCTTAGAGGCTACACCTTC. Protein sequence: CASSYGTAGLRGYTF.

The CDR3 is CASRKTGVYEQYF. CDR3 sequence (DNA): TGTGCCAGTAGGAAGACAGGGGTCTACGAGCAGTACTTC. The chain recombines TRBV19 with TRBJ2-7, with 8 bases fitting TRBD1. The CDR3 covers 13 residues. Germline V gene sequence: CDR1 LNHDA, CDR2 SQIVND (reference sequence). Losses at the gene ends were 6 bases for V and 3 bases for J; bases not matched to a gene: 4.

The chain carries TRBV28 and TRBJ1-2; 7 positions match TRBD1. This CDR3 is 13 amino acids long. Germline assignment: CDR1 MDHEN and CDR2 SYDVKM. V gave up 7 bases and J gave up 3 bases; unmatched junction bases: 5. The CDR3 loop reads CASIKTGYYGYTF. The CDR3 DNA sequence: TGTGCCAGCATTAAGACAGGGTACTATGGCTACACCTTC.

This clone was observed once. The chain links TRBV11-2 to TRBJ2-2, with D perhaps TRBD2 (5 bases). CDR3 length: 15 amino acids. CDR1 SGHAT and CDR2 FQNNGV come from the germline V gene. The ends were cut back, 7 bases at V and 5 bases at J, with 17 bases in the middle. The CDR3 DNA is TGTGCCAGCACCCCCGGGCTTACTAGGACCGGGGAGCTGTTTTTT. It is translated as CASTPGLTRTGELFF.

In its sample, this clone was seen a few times. The V and J genes are TRBV21-1 and TRBJ1-6. TRBV21-1 represents a pseudogene. This CDR3 is 14 amino acids long. The CDR3 here is CAKLGGGRGSPLHF. The CDR3 DNA reads as TGTGCCAAATTAGGCGGGGGACGGGGATCACCCCTCCACTTT.

This chain links TRBV3-1 (or the pseudogene TRBV3-2) with TRBJ2-3; D possibly corresponds to TRBD1 (6 bases). This CDR3 region has 14 residues. V was pared by 4 bases and J by 3 bases, with 11 bases between. Germline V gene sequence: CDR1 LGHDT, CDR2 YNNKEL (reference sequence). Written as DNA, the CDR3 is TGTGCCAGCAGCCGTGTAGGGGGAACAGATACGCAGTATTTT. Its translation: CASSRVGGTDTQYF.

The chain employs TRBV30 and TRBJ2-7; D perhaps matches TRBD1 (6 bases). The CDR3 is 13 residues long. The ends were cut back, 2 bases at V and 6 bases at J, with 14 bases in the middle. Germline CDR1 GTSNPN, CDR2 SVGIG (reference sequence). Written as DNA, the CDR3 is TGTGCCTGGAGTCGACGACAGGTTTTCGAGCAGTACTTC. Its translation is CAWSRRQVFEQYF.

The chain has TRBV5-1 and TRBJ2-7; 8 bases align to TRBD1. The CDR3 length is 14 residues. Germline-derived CDR1 and CDR2 are SGHRS and YFSETQ. V trimming: 1 base; J trimming: 5 bases; junction bases outside the gene matches: 5. The CDR3: CASSLQDRVDEQYF. CDR3 DNA sequence: TGCGCCAGCAGCTTGCAGGACAGGGTCGACGAGCAGTACTTC.

The sample holds one count of this clone. The rearrangement joins TRBV3-1 (or the pseudogene TRBV3-2) to TRBJ2-7; a possible D gene is TRBD2 (5 bases). Germline V gene data show CDR1 as LGHDT and CDR2 as YNNKEL (reference sequence). This CDR3 has 12 amino acids. Trimming removed 6 bases at V and 6 bases at J, with 12 bases between. The CDR3 DNA follows: TGTGCCAGCAGTCCTAGCTCTCTCGAGCAGTACTTC. Translation: CASSPSSLEQYF.

There are a few counts of this clone. The V call is TRBV19, the J call TRBJ1-2; 10 bases map to TRBD1. CDR1 is LNHDA, CDR2 SQIVND, per germline (reference sequence). V lost 6 bases, J lost 4 bases, and 8 bases stayed unmatched. The CDR3 length is 15 residues. The CDR3 bases are TGTGCCAGTAGCCTTATCGGGACAGGGGCCTATGGCTACACCTTC. Translation: CASSLIGTGAYGYTF.

V gene TRBV15 combines with J gene TRBJ1-1; D uncertain. Trimming left V 8 bases short and J 0 bases short, with 13 bases between. This CDR3 is built from 14 residues. Germline-derived CDR1 and CDR2 are LNHNV and YYDKDF (reference sequence). DNA of the CDR3: TGTGCCACCCGATCACAACAGTTGAACACTGAAGCTTTCTTT. Its translation is CATRSQQLNTEAFF.

The table lists this clone with a count of one. CDR3 nucleotides: TGTGCCAGTAGTCCGACAGCAATCCCCCAATACAATGAGCAGTTCTTC. Translation: CASSPTAIPQYNEQFF. This chain joins TRBV19 and TRBJ2-1; D may be TRBD1 (5 bases). This CDR3 has 16 amino acids. CDR1 is LNHDA, CDR2 SQIVND, per germline (reference sequence). V lost 5 bases and J 4 bases, leaving 18 bases between the germline ends.

The genes are TRBV5-1 and TRBJ1-2; TRBD1 matches 9 bases. Germline V gene sequence: CDR1 SGHRS, CDR2 YFSETQ. Trimming took 6 bases from V and 6 from J; bases not matched to a gene: 6. This CDR3 spans 13 amino acids. The chain's CDR3 is CASTRQGGHGYTF. CDR3 nucleotides: TGCGCCAGCACCCGACAGGGGGGCCATGGCTACACCTTC.

This sequence joins TRBV2 and TRBJ1-1, with a weak D call TRBD1 (5 bases). This CDR3 spans 13 amino acids. With 6 bases removed from V and 5 bases from J, the gap between germline ends came to 13 bases. The germline gives CDR1 SNHLY, CDR2 FYNNEI. CDR3 bases: TGTGCCAGCAGAACGGACAAGTCTACTGAAGCTTTCTTT. This codes for CASRTDKSTEAFF.

V and J are TRBV29-1 and TRBJ1-2, with TRBD1 matching 8 bases. This CDR3 is 14 amino acids long. V trimming: 4 bases; J trimming: 4 bases; junction bases outside the gene matches: 8. The germline V gene has CDR1 SQVTM and CDR2 ANQGSEA. CDR3 residues: CSVAPGTGSYGYTF. The CDR3 DNA sequence: TGCAGCGTTGCCCCCGGGACAGGAAGCTATGGCTACACCTTC.

The rearrangement joins TRBV5-1 to TRBJ2-3, with D possibly matching TRBD1 (6 bases). V was shortened by 4 bases and J by 4 bases, with 10 bases between the two germline ends. Looked up from germline, CDR1 is SGHRS and CDR2 is YFSETQ. The CDR3 loop spans 13 amino acids. As DNA, the CDR3 is TGCGCCAGCAGCCAACAGGGACCAGATACGCAGTATTTT. The encoded protein is CASSQQGPDTQYF. Full variable domain (rest looked up from reference TRBV5-1 and TRBJ2-3): KAGVTQTPRYLIKTRGQQVTLSCSPISGHRSVSWYQQTPGQGLQFLFEYFSETQRNKGNFPGRFSGRQFSNSRSEMNVSTLELGDSALYLCASSQQGPDTQYFGPGTRLTVL.

CDR3: CASSPRTSGGAGQFF. DNA for the CDR3: TGTGCCAGCAGCCCTCGGACTAGCGGGGGGGCCGGGCAGTTCTTC. The chain couples TRBV9 to TRBJ2-1; the match to TRBD2 covers 15 bases. Germline CDR1 reads SGDLS; CDR2 reads YYNGEE. The CDR3 sequence is 15 residues long. V gave up 4 bases and J gave up 12 bases; unmatched junction bases: 8.

CDR3 loop: CASSQAGHQDTQYF. The CDR3 nucleotides read TGTGCCAGCAGCCAAGCGGGACATCAAGATACGCAGTATTTT. V and J are TRBV4-2 and TRBJ2-3, with D possibly matching TRBD1 (6 bases). CDR1 and CDR2 (germline): LGHNA, YNFKEQ. V was pared by 1 base and J by 5 bases, with 10 bases between. This CDR3 spans 14 amino acids.

The chain combines TRBV30 with TRBJ2-1; tentative D call: TRBD1 (7 bases). V was trimmed by 3 bases and J by 5 bases, leaving 17 bases between them. Germline V gene sequence: CDR1 GTSNPN, CDR2 SVGIG (reference sequence). The length of the CDR3 is 15 residues. In DNA form, the CDR3 reads TGTGCCTGGAGCAGGGGGGTAGAGGGGAACAATGAGCAGTTCTTC. Residues: CAWSRGVEGNNEQFF.

This rearrangement joins TRBV6-5 to TRBJ2-1; tentative D call: TRBD1 (5 bases). Trimming removed 4 bases from V and 9 bases from J, with 13 bases in between. Looked up from germline, CDR1 is MNHEY and CDR2 is SVGAGI. CDR3 length equals 13 residues. In DNA, the CDR3 is TGTGCCAGCAGTTCCAGGGAAATGGGTGAGCAGTTCTTC. It yields the protein CASSSREMGEQFF.